This T cell receptor beta chain is drawn from a study of T cell responses to AZD1222 COVID-19 vaccine. Germline values: CDR1 LNHDA, CDR2 SQIVND (reference sequence). This CDR3 is built from 14 residues. V was cut by 7 bases and J by 6 bases, with 13 bases left in between. Study-wide points: Unmutated variant regions are reportedly targeted by nearly half of spike-specific TCRs. Possibly, clonal diversity was underestimated; donors were largely white British and included more females.

Assay used: immunoSEQ multiplex PCR; TCRdb lists only in-frame clones, some missing. The profile shows around 53,000 clones, more than 80% of them singletons. Details on this clone: Its antigen is unknown.

The sequence was collected from an adult in good health. The chain combines TRBV19 with TRBJ1-6; TRBD1 might be the D (5 bases). Material: peripheral blood, obtained on day 0 of MenACWY control vaccination. CDR3 amino acids: CASNEGRTNSPLHF. The CDR3 DNA sequence: TGTGCCAGTAACGAGGGACGGACTAATTCACCCCTCCACTTT.